Following are 21 T cell receptor beta chains from one sample sequenced in a study of identical twins. Via MiXCR, TCRdb re-called the 5' RACE reads, giving one row per CDR3 protein. The data show about 390,000 distinct CDR3 sequences, around 9% seen once. The material sequenced was naive T cells sorted from blood. All receptors derive from a woman between 50 and 59 years old in good health.

This clonotype occurred a few times. The chain recombines TRBV10-3 with TRBJ2-1; D is unclear. V lost 10 bases and J lost 5, with 9 bases in between. Germline V gene lookup returns CDR1 ENHRY and CDR2 SYGVKD. There are 11 residues in the CDR3. The CDR3 region has the DNA TGTGCCACCGGTCTAGACAATGAGCAGTTCTTC. The encoded protein is CATGLDNEQFF.

This clonotype was seen only a few times. The V call is TRBV25-1, the J call TRBJ1-6; possible D gene TRBD1, 6 bases. Germline CDR1 MGHDK, CDR2 SYGVNS. The CDR3 is 17 residues long. V was cut by 0 bases and J by 3 bases, with 12 bases left in between. CDR3 sequence reads: CASSEYGTLGYNSPLHF. CDR3 DNA sequence: TGTGCCAGCAGTGAATATGGGACATTAGGCTATAATTCACCCCTCCACTTT.

This clonotype occurred a few times. In nucleotides, the CDR3 is TGCAGTGCTAGAGCCCCTCGCGGGAGCCCTTTCGAGCAGTACTTC. It yields the protein CSARAPRGSPFEQYF. This chain joins TRBV20-1 and TRBJ2-7; TRBD2 matches at 7 bases. Germline V CDR1 and CDR2: DFQATT, SNEGSKA (reference sequence). The CDR3 contains 15 residues. The V segment lost 1 base and the J segment 6 bases; nucleotides outside the gene matches: 12.

This clonotype showed up just a few times. The chain couples TRBV11-2 to TRBJ2-1, with D perhaps matching TRBD2 (7 bases). CDR1 is SGHAT, CDR2 FQNNGV, per germline. V was pared by 1 base and J by 4 bases, with 14 bases between. This CDR3 region has 16 residues. The CDR3 is CASSLVRGGPYNEQFF. The DNA of the CDR3 is TGTGCCAGCAGCTTAGTGAGGGGGGGCCCTTACAATGAGCAGTTCTTC.

This clonotype was found a few times. The rearrangement uses TRBV29-1 and TRBJ2-1, with TRBD1 as a possible D gene (5 bases). CDR3 length equals 13 residues. Trimming left V 4 bases short and J 9 bases short, with 16 bases between. CDR1 and CDR2 from the germline V gene are SQVTM and ANQGSEA. The CDR3 region has the DNA TGCAGCGTTGGAGCCACAGGTTTTGGTGAGCAGTTCTTC. This codes for CSVGATGFGEQFF.

The rearrangement links TRBV6-2 or TRBV6-3 to TRBJ2-7; 8 positions match TRBD2. CDR1 and CDR2 (germline): MNHEY, SVGEGT. The trim removed 2 bases at V and 3 bases at J, leaving 3 bases unmatched. This CDR3 has 14 amino acids. The CDR3 DNA sequence: TGTGCCAGCAGTTACCGCGGGAGGAACTACGAGCAGTACTTC. It encodes CASSYRGRNYEQYF.

The table lists this clonotype with a few counts. The rearrangement joins TRBV4-1 to TRBJ2-3; no definite D call. V was trimmed by 0 bases and J by 6 bases, leaving 4 bases between them. Germline values: CDR1 MGHRA, CDR2 YSYEKL. The CDR3 has 12 residues. The chain's CDR3 is CASSQEGDTQYF. The CDR3 bases are TGCGCCAGCAGCCAAGAAGGGGATACGCAGTATTTT.

In nucleotides, the CDR3 is TGTGCCAGCAGGCCGGGACTAGCGTCCTACAATGAGCAGTTCTTC. This codes for CASRPGLASYNEQFF. The rearrangement joins TRBV2 to TRBJ2-1; 10 bases map to TRBD2. V lost 6 bases and J lost 1; bases outside the gene matches: 3. This CDR3 is 15 amino acids long. Germline values: CDR1 SNHLY, CDR2 FYNNEI.

The chain is built from TRBV3-1 and TRBJ1-5; D might be TRBD1 (5 bases). This CDR3 spans 15 amino acids. V lost 3 bases and J lost 1, with 10 bases in between. In germline, CDR1 is LGHDT, CDR2 YNNKEL (reference sequence). The CDR3 coding sequence is TGTGCCAGCAGCCACAATCGGGACAGCAATCAGCCCCAGCATTTT. Amino acids: CASSHNRDSNQPQHF.

V usage is TRBV2 and J usage is TRBJ2-1; D is perhaps TRBD1 or TRBD2 (6 bases each). V dropped 5 bases and J dropped 5 bases, with 16 bases sitting between them. The CDR3 is 15 residues long. Germline V lookup: CDR1 SNHLY, CDR2 FYNNEI. CDR3 nucleotides: TGTGCCAGCAGTAACAGGGTTAGCGGAAACAATGAGCAGTTCTTC. Its protein is CASSNRVSGNNEQFF.

The chain is built from TRBV20-1 and TRBJ2-3; 11 positions agree with TRBD2. Germline V gene lookup returns CDR1 DFQATT and CDR2 SNEGSKA (reference sequence). The V gene end was trimmed by 4 bases and the J gene end by 3 bases; junction bases not matched to a gene: 6. There are 15 residues in the CDR3. The CDR3 sequence: CSATLASGRTDTQYF. The CDR3 DNA follows: TGCAGTGCTACCCTGGCTAGCGGGAGGACAGATACGCAGTATTTT.

The table lists this clonotype with a few counts. This may be a read error: a much more frequent sequence differs by one nucleotide. V and J are TRBV24-1 and TRBJ2-2, with no clear D. With 4 bases removed from V and 4 bases from J, the gap between germline ends came to 0 bases. Germline V gene data show CDR1 as KGHDR and CDR2 as SFDVKD. CDR3 length: 11 residues. Written as DNA, the CDR3 is TGTGCCACCAGTGACACCGGGGAGCTGTTTTTT. This sequence encodes CATSDTGELFF.

In this sample, this clonotype turned up many times. V usage is TRBV5-1 and J usage is TRBJ2-2; tentative D call: TRBD1 (6 bases). Germline CDR1 SGHRS, CDR2 YFSETQ. V lost 0 bases and J lost 0, with 6 bases in between. The CDR3 sequence is 15 residues long. The CDR3 nucleotides read TGCGCCAGCAGCTTGGACAGGGCGAACACCGGGGAGCTGTTTTTT. It translates to CASSLDRANTGELFF. Combining the CDR3 with reference TRBV5-1 and TRBJ2-2 gives the whole variable domain KAGVTQTPRYLIKTRGQQVTLSCSPISGHRSVSWYQQTPGQGLQFLFEYFSETQRNKGNFPGRFSGRQFSNSRSEMNVSTLELGDSALYLCASSLDRANTGELFFGEGSRLTVL.

This clonotype has ten or more counts. CDR3 residues: CASSSGIQETQYF. CDR3 nucleotide sequence: TGTGCCAGCAGTTCAGGGATTCAAGAGACCCAGTACTTC. This rearrangement joins TRBV27 to TRBJ2-5; possible D gene TRBD1, 5 bases. This CDR3 contains 13 residues. Germline V gene data show CDR1 as MNHEY and CDR2 as SMNVEV (reference sequence). V lost 4 bases and J lost 2, with 8 bases in between.

This clonotype was observed a handful of times. The chain has TRBV3-1 and TRBJ2-2, with D hard to call. CDR3 size: 14 residues. From germline, CDR1 is LGHDT and CDR2 YNNKEL (reference sequence). V was shortened by 3 bases and J by 3 bases, with 8 bases between the two germline ends. CDR3 in DNA: TGTGCCAGCAGCCAGGGGTCGGACACCGGGGAGCTGTTTTTT. Protein sequence: CASSQGSDTGELFF. Based on the CDR3 plus reference TRBV3-1 and TRBJ2-2, the full variable domain is DTAVSQTPKYLVTQMGNDKSIKCEQNLGHDTMYWYKQDSKKFLKIMFSYNNKELIINETVPNRFSPKSPDKAHLNLHINSLELGDSAVYFCASSQGSDTGELFFGEGSRLTVL.

This clonotype was detected many times. This chain connects TRBV4-1 to TRBJ1-1; D is ambiguous. The CDR3 is 17 residues long. The V end was cut by 2 bases, the J end by 4 bases, with 20 bases between. Germline values: CDR1 MGHRA, CDR2 YSYEKL. CDR3 bases: TGCGCCAGCAGCCAAAATCTTAGAGCGTCCAATAGCACTGAAGCTTTCTTT. It translates to CASSQNLRASNSTEAFF.

The CDR3 DNA reads as TGTGCCATCAGGGGGACCGGTACCTTGACCTACGAGCAGTACTTC. It is translated as CAIRGTGTLTYEQYF. The V call is TRBV10-3, the J call TRBJ2-7; either TRBD1 or TRBD2 may supply D (5 bases each). Germline V gene data show CDR1 as ENHRY and CDR2 as SYGVKD. V lost 6 bases to trimming and J lost 2 bases, with 17 bases between them. This CDR3 has 15 amino acids.

This clonotype was counted between two and nine times. The rearrangement links TRBV7-2 to TRBJ2-7, with TRBD1 matching over 9 bases. CDR1 is SGHTA and CDR2 is FQGNSA in the germline V gene. Trimming cost V 5 bases and J 12 bases; bases outside gene matches: 8. There are 12 residues in the CDR3. CDR3 bases: TGTGCCAGCAGCAGAACAGGGGGCGAACCGTACTTC. As protein: CASSRTGGEPYF. The entire variable domain, with the rest obtained from reference TRBV7-2 and TRBJ2-7, is as follows: GAGVSQSPSNKVTEKGKDVELRCDPISGHTALYWYRQSLGQGLEFLIYFQGNSAPDKSGLPSDRFSAERTGGSVSTLTIQRTQQEDSAVYLCASSRTGGEPYFGPGTRLTVT.

The chain joins TRBV4-1 to TRBJ2-7; 10 bases fit TRBD2. Trimming cost V 0 bases and J 4 bases; bases outside gene matches: 3. The length of the CDR3 is 15 residues. Germline loops: CDR1 MGHRA, CDR2 YSYEKL. The DNA for the CDR3 is TGCGCCAGCAGCCAAGAGGAGACTAGCGGGTACGAGCAGTACTTC. Translation: CASSQEETSGYEQYF.

This clonotype has a handful of counts. This rearrangement joins TRBV20-1 to TRBJ2-7, with 10 bases aligning to TRBD2. Germline CDR1 is DFQATT and CDR2 is SNEGSKA (reference sequence). Trimming took 6 bases from V and 3 from J; bases not matched to a gene: 5. The CDR3 length is 13 residues. In nucleotides, the CDR3 is TGCAGTGCCTCCGGGACTAGCGTCTACGAGCAGTACTTC. Translation: CSASGTSVYEQYF.

The table lists this clonotype with a few counts. The chain joins TRBV5-6 to TRBJ2-1, with D perhaps TRBD2 (6 bases). Germline CDR1 reads SGHDT; CDR2 reads YYEEEE. This CDR3 is 12 amino acids long. With 5 bases removed from V and 12 bases from J, the gap between germline ends came to 15 bases. The CDR3 sequence is CASSSGTSMQFF. CDR3 in DNA: TGTGCCAGCAGTTCCGGGACTTCAATGCAGTTCTTC.